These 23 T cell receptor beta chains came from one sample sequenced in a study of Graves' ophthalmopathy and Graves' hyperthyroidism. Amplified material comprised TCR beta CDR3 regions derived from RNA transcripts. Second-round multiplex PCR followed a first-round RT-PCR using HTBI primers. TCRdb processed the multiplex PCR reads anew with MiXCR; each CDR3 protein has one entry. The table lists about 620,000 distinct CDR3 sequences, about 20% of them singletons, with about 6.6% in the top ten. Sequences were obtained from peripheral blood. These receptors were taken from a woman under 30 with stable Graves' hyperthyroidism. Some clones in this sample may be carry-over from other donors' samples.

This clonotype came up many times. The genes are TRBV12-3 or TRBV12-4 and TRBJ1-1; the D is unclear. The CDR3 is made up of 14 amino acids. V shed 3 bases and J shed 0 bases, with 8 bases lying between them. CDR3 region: CASSFPDMNTEAFF. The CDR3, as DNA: TGTGCCAGCAGTTTTCCCGACATGAACACTGAAGCTTTCTTT.

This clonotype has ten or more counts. In DNA form, the CDR3 reads TGTGCCAGCAGTTACTCAGGGAGGGCTGGACAGCCCCAGCATTTT. Encoded protein: CASSYSGRAGQPQHF. This sequence joins TRBV7-2 and TRBJ1-5; a possible D gene is TRBD1 (5 bases). From germline, CDR1 is SGHTA and CDR2 FQGNSA. V was clipped by 6 bases and J by 7 bases, with 19 bases between them. This CDR3 is 15 amino acids long.

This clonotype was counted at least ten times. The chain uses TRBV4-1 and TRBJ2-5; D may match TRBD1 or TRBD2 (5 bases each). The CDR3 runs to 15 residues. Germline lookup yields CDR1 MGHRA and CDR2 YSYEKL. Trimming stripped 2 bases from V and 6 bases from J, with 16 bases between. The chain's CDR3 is CASSQPPPGPQTQYF. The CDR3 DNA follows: TGCGCCAGCAGCCAACCCCCTCCGGGGCCCCAGACCCAGTACTTC.

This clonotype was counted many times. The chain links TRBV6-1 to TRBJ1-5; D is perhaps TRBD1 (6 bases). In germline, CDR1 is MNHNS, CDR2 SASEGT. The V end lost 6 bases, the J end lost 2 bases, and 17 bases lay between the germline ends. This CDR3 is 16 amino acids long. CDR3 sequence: CASRLLGGNGNQPQHF. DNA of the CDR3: TGTGCCAGCAGACTACTAGGGGGGAATGGCAATCAGCCCCAGCATTTT.

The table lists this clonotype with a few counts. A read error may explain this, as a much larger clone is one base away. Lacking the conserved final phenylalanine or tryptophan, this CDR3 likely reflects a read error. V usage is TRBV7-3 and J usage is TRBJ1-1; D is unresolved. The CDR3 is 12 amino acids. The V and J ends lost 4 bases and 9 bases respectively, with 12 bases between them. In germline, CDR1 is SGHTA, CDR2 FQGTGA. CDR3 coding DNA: TGTGCCAGCAGCTCACCGGGGAACCAAGCTTTCTAT. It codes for CASSSPGNQAFY.

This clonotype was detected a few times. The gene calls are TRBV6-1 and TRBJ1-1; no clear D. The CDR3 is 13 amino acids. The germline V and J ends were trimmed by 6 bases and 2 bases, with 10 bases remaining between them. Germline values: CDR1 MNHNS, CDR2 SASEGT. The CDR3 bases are TGTGCCAGCAGGGATACAGCTAACACTGAAGCTTTCTTT. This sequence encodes CASRDTANTEAFF.

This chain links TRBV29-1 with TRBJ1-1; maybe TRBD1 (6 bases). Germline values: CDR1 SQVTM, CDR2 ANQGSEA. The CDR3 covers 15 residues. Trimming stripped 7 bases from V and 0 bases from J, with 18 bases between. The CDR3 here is CSAGGPGHLNTEAFF. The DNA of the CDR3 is TGCAGCGCTGGGGGACCGGGACACTTGAACACTGAAGCTTTCTTT.

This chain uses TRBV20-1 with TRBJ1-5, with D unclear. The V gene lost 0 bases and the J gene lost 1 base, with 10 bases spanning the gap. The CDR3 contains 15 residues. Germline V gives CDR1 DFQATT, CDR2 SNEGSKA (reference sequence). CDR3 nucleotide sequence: TGCAGTGCTAGAGATGCAGTAAACAGCAATCAGCCCCAGCATTTT. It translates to CSARDAVNSNQPQHF.

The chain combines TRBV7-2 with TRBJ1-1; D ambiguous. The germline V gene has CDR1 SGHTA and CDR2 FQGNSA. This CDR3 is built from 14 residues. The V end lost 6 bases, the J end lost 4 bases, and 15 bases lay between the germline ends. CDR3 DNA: TGTGCCAGCAGTCGTTATAGGACGCTCACTGAAGCTTTCTTT. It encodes CASSRYRTLTEAFF.

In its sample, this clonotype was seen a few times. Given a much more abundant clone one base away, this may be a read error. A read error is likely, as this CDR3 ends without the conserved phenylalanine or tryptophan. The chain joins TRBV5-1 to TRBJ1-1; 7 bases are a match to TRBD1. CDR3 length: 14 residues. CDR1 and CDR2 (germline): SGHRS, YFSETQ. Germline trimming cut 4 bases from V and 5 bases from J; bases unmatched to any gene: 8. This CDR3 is CASSPNRGGTEAFL. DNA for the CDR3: TGCGCCAGCAGCCCGAACAGGGGTGGGACTGAAGCTTTCCTT.

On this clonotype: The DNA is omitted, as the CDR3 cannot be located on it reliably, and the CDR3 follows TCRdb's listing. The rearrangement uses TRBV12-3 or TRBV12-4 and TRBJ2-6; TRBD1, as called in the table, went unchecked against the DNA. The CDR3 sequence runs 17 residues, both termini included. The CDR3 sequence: CASSSSTGAAGANVLTF.

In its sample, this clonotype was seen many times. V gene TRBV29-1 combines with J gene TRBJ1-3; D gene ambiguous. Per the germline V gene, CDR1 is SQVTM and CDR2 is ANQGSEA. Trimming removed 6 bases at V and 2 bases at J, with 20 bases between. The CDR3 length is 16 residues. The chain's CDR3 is CSVAGINLGPGNTIYF. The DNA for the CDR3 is TGCAGCGTGGCCGGGATTAATTTGGGTCCTGGAAACACCATATATTTT. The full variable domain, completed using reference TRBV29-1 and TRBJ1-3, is SAVISQKPSRDICQRGTSLTIQCQVDSQVTMMFWYRQQPGQSLTLIATANQGSEATYESGFVIDKFPISRPNLTFSTLTVSNMSPEDSSIYLCSVAGINLGPGNTIYFGEGSWLTVV.

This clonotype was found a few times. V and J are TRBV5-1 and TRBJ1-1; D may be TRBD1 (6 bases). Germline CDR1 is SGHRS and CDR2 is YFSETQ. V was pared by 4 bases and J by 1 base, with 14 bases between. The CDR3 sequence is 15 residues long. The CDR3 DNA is TGCGCCAGCAGCGGGGGCGGGGGCCAGAACACTGAAGCTTTCTTT. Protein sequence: CASSGGGGQNTEAFF.

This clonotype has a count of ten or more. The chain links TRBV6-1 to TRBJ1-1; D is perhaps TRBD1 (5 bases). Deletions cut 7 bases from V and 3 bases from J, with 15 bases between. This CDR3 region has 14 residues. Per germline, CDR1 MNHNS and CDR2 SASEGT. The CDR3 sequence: CASISGGVDTEAFF. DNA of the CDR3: TGTGCCAGCATCTCGGGGGGGGTGGACACTGAAGCTTTCTTT.

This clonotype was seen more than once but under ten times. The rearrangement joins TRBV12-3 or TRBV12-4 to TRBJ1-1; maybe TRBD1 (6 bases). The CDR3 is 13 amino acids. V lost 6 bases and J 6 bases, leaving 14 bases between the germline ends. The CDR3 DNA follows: TGTGCCAGCAGGCCGACAGGTTTATCTGAAGCTTTCTTT. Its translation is CASRPTGLSEAFF.

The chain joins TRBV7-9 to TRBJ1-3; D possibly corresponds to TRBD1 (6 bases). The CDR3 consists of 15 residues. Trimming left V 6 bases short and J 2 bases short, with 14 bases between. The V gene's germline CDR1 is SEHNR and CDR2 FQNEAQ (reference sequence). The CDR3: CASSQTGTTGNTIYF. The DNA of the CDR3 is TGTGCCAGCAGTCAAACCGGGACAACTGGAAACACCATATATTTT.

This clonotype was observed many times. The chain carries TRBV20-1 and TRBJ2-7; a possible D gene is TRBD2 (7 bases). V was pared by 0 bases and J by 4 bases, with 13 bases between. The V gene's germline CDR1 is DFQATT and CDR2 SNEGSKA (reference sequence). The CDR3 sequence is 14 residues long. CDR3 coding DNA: TGCAGTGCTAGAGATTCGGGGGGCTTTTACGAGCAGTACTTC. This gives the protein CSARDSGGFYEQYF.

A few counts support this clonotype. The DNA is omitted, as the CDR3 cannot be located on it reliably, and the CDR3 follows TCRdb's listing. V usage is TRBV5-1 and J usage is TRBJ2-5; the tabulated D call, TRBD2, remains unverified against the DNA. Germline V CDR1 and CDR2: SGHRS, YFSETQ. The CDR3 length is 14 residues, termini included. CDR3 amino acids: CASSLTFGGETQYF.

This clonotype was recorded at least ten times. The CDR3, as DNA: TGCGCCAGCAGTCCCGGAGGGACAGGGGGCGACACTGAAGCTTTCTTT. As protein: CASSPGGTGGDTEAFF. This rearrangement joins TRBV5-1 to TRBJ1-1; 12 bases map to TRBD1. The length of the CDR3 is 16 residues. CDR1 and CDR2 from the germline V gene are SGHRS and YFSETQ. V lost 5 bases and J lost 3; bases outside the gene matches: 8.

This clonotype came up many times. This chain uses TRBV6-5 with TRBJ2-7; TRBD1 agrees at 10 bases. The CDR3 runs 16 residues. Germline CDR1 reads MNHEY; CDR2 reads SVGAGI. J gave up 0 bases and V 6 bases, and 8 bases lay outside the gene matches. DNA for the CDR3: TGTGCCAGCAGCGGAGACAGGGGGCCGAACTCCTACGAGCAGTACTTC. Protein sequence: CASSGDRGPNSYEQYF.

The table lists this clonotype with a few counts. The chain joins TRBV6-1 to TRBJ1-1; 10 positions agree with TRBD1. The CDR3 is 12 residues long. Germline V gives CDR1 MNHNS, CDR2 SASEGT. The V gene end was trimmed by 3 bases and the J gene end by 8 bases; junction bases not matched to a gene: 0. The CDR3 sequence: CASSETGGEAFF. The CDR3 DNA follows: TGTGCCAGCAGTGAGACAGGGGGCGAAGCTTTCTTT.

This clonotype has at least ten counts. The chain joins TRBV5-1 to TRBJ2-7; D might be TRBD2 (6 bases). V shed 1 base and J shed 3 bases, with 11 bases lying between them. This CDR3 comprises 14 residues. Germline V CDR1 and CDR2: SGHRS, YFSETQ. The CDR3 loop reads CASSLIGGIYEQYF. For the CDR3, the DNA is TGCGCCAGCAGCTTGATCGGCGGGATCTACGAGCAGTACTTC.

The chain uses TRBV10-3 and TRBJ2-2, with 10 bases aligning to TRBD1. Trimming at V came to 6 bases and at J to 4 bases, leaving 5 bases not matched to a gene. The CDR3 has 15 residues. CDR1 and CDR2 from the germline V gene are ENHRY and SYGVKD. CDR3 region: CAIRRTGGSTGELFF. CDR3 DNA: TGTGCCATCAGAAGGACAGGGGGATCCACCGGGGAGCTGTTTTTT.